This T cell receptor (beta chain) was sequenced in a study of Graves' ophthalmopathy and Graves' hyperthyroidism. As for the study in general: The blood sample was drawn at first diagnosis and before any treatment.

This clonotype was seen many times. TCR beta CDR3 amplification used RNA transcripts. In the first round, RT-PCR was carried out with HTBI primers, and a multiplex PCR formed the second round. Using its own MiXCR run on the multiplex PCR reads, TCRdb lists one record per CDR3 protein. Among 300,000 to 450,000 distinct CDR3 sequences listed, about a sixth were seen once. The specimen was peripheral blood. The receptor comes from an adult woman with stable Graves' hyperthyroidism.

The CDR3 protein is CASAAGQSFDNFYGYTF. The CDR3 DNA reads TGTGCCAGCGCGGCAGGACAATCCTTCGACAACTTCTATGGCTACACCTTC. V is TRBV6-1 and J is TRBJ1-2; a possible D gene is TRBD1 (5 bases). The CDR3 sequence is 17 residues long. The germline CDR1 and CDR2 sequences are MNHNS and SASEGT. With 8 bases removed from V and 4 bases from J, the gap between germline ends came to 26 bases.